This T cell receptor (beta chain) came from a study of cytomegalovirus exposure and HLA in healthy donors (dated 2017 in TCRdb). For the study in its entirety: An earlier analysis of 550 to 700 of the donors reported more than 250 Gb of sequence data and more than 90 million unique TCR beta sequences from 150 million to 200 million T cells. About 280 gigabases of sequencing data and around 90 million unique TCR sequences made up an early release that covered roughly 670 HLA-typed donors. Among the roughly 370 genotyped donors, roughly 80% belonged to the genetic ancestry cluster associated with self-reported Caucasian donors. The aim of the study was to test whether cataloging public T cell receptors could identify signatures of past pathogen exposure. Using immunosequencing, the study profiled T cell repertoires from 550 to 750 subjects and related those repertoires to cytomegalovirus serostatus. In addition to the first cohort of 500 to 850 subjects, a separate validation cohort of 120 different subjects was used. The study combined high-throughput TCR immunosequencing, statistical association of individual TCRs with disease status, and machine learning to predict cytomegalovirus infection status. In a later analysis, previously published TCR beta repertoires from roughly 710 donors were re-analyzed and high-resolution HLA genotyping was added so that TCR occurrence patterns could be studied. Rather than drawing on any new phenotypic data, the later analysis identified candidate immune exposures from TCR beta sequences and the way those sequences occurred across donors. In an earlier analysis of several hundred of the donors, high-throughput TCR beta sequencing was used to judge whether each TCR beta V gene segment behaved as functional or pseudogenic. Donor age, sex, ethnicity and CMV serostatus were collected together with the repertoire data. A later genetic analysis took genome-wide SNP genotypes for about 55% of the 666 donors and used that subset as a discovery cohort. Every repertoire in the discovery cohort had been generated on one and the same sequencing platform. Class I and class II HLA loci were covered by the typing at four-digit resolution. The number of donors typed differed by locus, with roughly 629-640 for A, B, C, DRB1 and DQB1, about 500 for DQA1, over 600 for DPA1, and approximately 470 for DPB1. Roughly five DR-DQ haplotypes were treated as single units for association and clustering because of strong linkage in the cohort. Among about 400 genotyped donors of the cohort, an average of around 250,000 unique TCR beta nucleotide sequences was sequenced per donor, of which about 19% were non-productive.

As to this clone: Its antigen is currently not known. One base away there is no much larger clone; base qualities are not given.

The library was produced with the immunoSEQ multiplex PCR assay. The multiplex PCR relied on a mix of 60 forward primers for TCR Vbeta segments and 13 reverse primers for TCR Jbeta segments. Amplification of the CDR3 region of rearranged TCR beta genes was performed with a multiplex PCR assay on genomic DNA. The Illumina HiSeq System was used to sequence the amplified TCR beta libraries as 87-base-pair reads. Under the source paper's analysis protocol: A later analysis counted about 82 million unique TCR beta chains across the 550 to 800 repertoires, and roughly 10 million of these chains were shared by at least two donors. Raw reads were error-corrected and collapsed into unique sequences by a nearest-neighbor algorithm in which closely related sequences were merged to remove PCR and sequencing errors. To assign V, D and J gene segments, CDR3 sequences were aligned to IMGT reference sequences. Each retained sequence needed at least a six-nucleotide match to both a V gene segment and a J gene segment. A rearrangement counted as productive if the CDR3 had no stop codons and remained in frame with V and J, and every other rearrangement counted as non-productive. CDR3 was defined by IMGT convention, running from the second conserved V-encoded cysteine to the conserved J-encoded phenylalanine. The earlier analysis of approximately 590 of the donors excluded any sequence lacking an unambiguous match to a single V gene segment. An earlier analysis of 587 of the donors called V segments functional above 56.7% productive rearrangements and segregating when the between-donor standard deviation exceeded 5%. A statistical classification framework was built for diagnosing cytomegalovirus status from the catalog of TCR beta chain sequences. V and J gene assignment, in a later analysis, came from comparing TCR nucleotide sequences with IMGT/GENE-DB human TR gene sequences. The TCRdist pipeline was used in a later analysis to assign CDR3 sequences and most-parsimonious VDJ recombination scenarios. In a later analysis, each TCR beta chain was defined by its CDR3 amino acid sequence together with its V-gene family, and reads lacking a unique V-gene family were excluded. A later analysis removed 550 to 650 highly shared, low-generation-probability nucleotide sequences to deal with suspected cross-contamination and a sequencing artifact. A later analysis calculated a clonal expansion index for each public chain from normalized within-repertoire ranks of inferred template counts. In a later analysis, generation probabilities were computed using a VDJ recombination model fitted to out-of-frame rearrangements, and the results were checked against IGoR. Hypergeometric tests were used in a later analysis to score TCR-TCR, TCR-HLA and TCR-CMV co-occurrence, with a repertoire-size bias correction applied to the TCR pairs. A later analysis estimated false discovery rates by permuting HLA or CMV assignments 20 times. In a later analysis, co-occurring TCRs were grouped using DBSCAN, with TCRdist sequence similarity added in when clustering inside HLA-allele-positive subsets. Co-occurrence clustering excluded repertoires with fewer than 30,000 or more than 120,000 public chains, plus five with anomalous nucleotide sharing. The table was pulled from immuneACCESS by TCRdb, which kept in-frame rearrangements only. Such tables lose some clones; where checked, under half of the loss comes from unresolved V genes, and the rest has no known cause. V, J and clone size derive from that table, while D and trimming were established from the DNA sequence. The sample data list 120,000 or so clones, and around three quarters of these were observed just once. The top ten hold approximately 6% of the sample.

The CDR1 and CDR2 encoded by the germline V gene are MNHEY and SVGAGI. Including cysteine and phenylalanine, the CDR3 has 16 amino acids. The kept DNA is CDR3 alone, 48 bases in frame from the first base. Germline trimming amounts to 2 bases on V and 4 bases on J, with 10 as the count of junction bases outside the gene matches. The research as a whole found: A total of fewer than 200 TCR beta chains were listed by the study as associated with cytomegalovirus. A later analysis reported that several top co-occurrence clusters appeared linked to parvovirus B19, influenza, CMV and Epstein-Barr virus. CMV serostatus was the only immune exposure information available for the cohort. A later analysis associated 16,951 TCR beta sequences with specific HLA alleles at a false discovery rate of 0.05. A later analysis found that most CMV-associated TCR beta chains appeared HLA-restricted, with HLA associations seemingly driven largely by CMV exposure. In a later analysis, HLA-associated TCR beta chains were found to be more clonally expanded and to have lower generation probabilities than equally common non-associated chains. The classifier was reported to diagnose cytomegalovirus status with high specificity and sensitivity in both the original cohort and the validation cohort. A further reported finding was that TCR beta sequences accurately predicted the HLA-A and HLA-B alleles for most subjects in the first cohort. In vitro tests confirmed that a few of the cytomegalovirus-associated TCR beta chains recognize cytomegalovirus antigens. Because counts were too low, about 17 rarely observed V segments, including chromosome 9 orphons, were excluded from the earlier analysis of several hundred of the donors. Some IMGT-functional V segments, including TRBV6-2 and TRBV6-3, could not be told apart with the 87-base-pair reads, so those segments were excluded. The authors suggested that the approach could potentially be extended to other disease states and immunological phenotypes. This cohort had only TCR beta chains sequenced, and the lack of alpha or paired-chain data limited which features could be detected. A later analysis found that TCR association rates varied across HLA loci, with DRB1 alleles showing the most associated TCRs and HLA-C alleles the fewest. Strong co-occurrence of HLA alleles, especially DR and DQ, made assigning TCR associations to individual alleles difficult. Most TCR sequences were observed very rarely across donors, whereas some public TCRs were present in many individuals. An earlier analysis of 587 of the donors showed that most TCR beta V segments appeared in productive rearrangements either about 87% or about 30% of the time, which broadly matched IMGT annotations. A later genetic analysis associated a missense DCLRE1C variant with V-gene and J-gene trimming of TCR beta chains, and an independent cohort replicated the association. Because HLA typing was unavailable for some donors at each locus, only the typed subset was used in association tests. According to a later genetic analysis, donors in an Asian-associated ancestry cluster had fewer N-insertions in productive TCRs than the approximately 630-donor mean. Presence/absence analyses assumed roughly uniform sequencing depth across donors, an assumption that may not hold. A group of highly shared sequence variants was considered likely to be a technical artifact of the sequencing pipeline. Correlated functional status among segregating V segments might be attributable to linkage disequilibrium, but an unknown experimental factor could not be ruled out.

The cohort was made up of about 610 healthy bone marrow donors. At the time of sampling, every cohort member was nominally healthy, though immune exposures that went unrecorded were likely present. The donor was CMV seronegative and was included in the group of several hundred seronegative cohort members. A peripheral blood sample was provided by each donor, and peripheral blood mononuclear cells were used for TCR beta sequencing. Genomic DNA was extracted from the blood cell samples with the Qiagen DNeasy Blood Extraction Kit. The origin of this receptor is a woman aged 35 to 49 in good health and CMV-seronegative. The sample was PBMCs. Recombination connected TRBV6-5 to TRBJ2-7, and 8 junctional nucleotides match TRBD1. The CDR3 here reads CASSYPPGTGRYEQYF. The nucleotide sequence is TGTGCCAGCAGTTACCCCCCCGGGACAGGAAGATACGAGCAGTACTTC.